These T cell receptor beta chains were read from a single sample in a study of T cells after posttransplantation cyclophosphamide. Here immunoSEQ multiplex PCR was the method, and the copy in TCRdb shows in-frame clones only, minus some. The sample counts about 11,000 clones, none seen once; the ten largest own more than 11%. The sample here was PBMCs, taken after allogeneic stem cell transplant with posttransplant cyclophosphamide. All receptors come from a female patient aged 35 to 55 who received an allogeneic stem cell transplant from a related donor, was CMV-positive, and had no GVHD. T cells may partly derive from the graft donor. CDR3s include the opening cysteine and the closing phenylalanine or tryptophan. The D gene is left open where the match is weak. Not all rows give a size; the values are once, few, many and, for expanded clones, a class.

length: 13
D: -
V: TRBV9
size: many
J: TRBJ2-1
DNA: TGTGCCAGCAGCGCTTCGGGATACAATGAGCAGTTCTTC
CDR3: CASSASGYNEQFF

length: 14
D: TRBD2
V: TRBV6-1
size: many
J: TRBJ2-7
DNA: TGTGCCAGCAGAGCCGCCGGGACTAGCGACGAGCAGTACTTC
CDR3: CASRAAGTSDEQYF

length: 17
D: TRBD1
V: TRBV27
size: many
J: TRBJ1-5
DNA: TGTGCCAGCCCCAAGGACAGGGGGTTTTCGCGCAATCAGCCCCAGCATTTT
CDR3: CASPKDRGFSRNQPQHF

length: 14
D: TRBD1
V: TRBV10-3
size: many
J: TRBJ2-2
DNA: TGTGCCATCAGTGTGAGCAGGGACAGCGGGGAGCTGTTTTTT
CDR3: CAISVSRDSGELFF

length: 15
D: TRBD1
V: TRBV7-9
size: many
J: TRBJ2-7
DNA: TGTGCCAGCAGCTTGGGTTCAGGGACAGGGGGCGAGCAGTACTTC
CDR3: CASSLGSGTGGEQYF

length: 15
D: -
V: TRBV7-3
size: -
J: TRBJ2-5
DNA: TGTGCCAGCAGCTTAGTTGCCAGCGAGGGAGAGACCCAGTACTTC
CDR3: CASSLVASEGETQYF

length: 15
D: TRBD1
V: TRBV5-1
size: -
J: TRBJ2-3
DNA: TGCGCCAGCAGCTCGGGGGACAGGGCCACAGATACGCAGTATTTT
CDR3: CASSSGDRATDTQYF

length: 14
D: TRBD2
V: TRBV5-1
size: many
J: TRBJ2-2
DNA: TGCGCCAGCACGGGACTAGCGGGAACCGGGGAGCTGTTTTTT
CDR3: CASTGLAGTGELFF

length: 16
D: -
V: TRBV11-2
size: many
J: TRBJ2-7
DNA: TGTGCCAGCAGCCCGTCCAGGGACTCCTTCGGGAACGAGCAGTACTTC
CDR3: CASSPSRDSFGNEQYF

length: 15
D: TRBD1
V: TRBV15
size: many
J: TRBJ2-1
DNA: TGTGCCACCAGCGCCCGGGACAGGGGAACCTATGAGCAGTTCTTC
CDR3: CATSARDRGTYEQFF

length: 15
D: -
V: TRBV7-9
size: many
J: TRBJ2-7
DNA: TGTGCCAGCAGCTTAGAAAGGGGCATCGTTTACGAGCAGTACTTC
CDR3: CASSLERGIVYEQYF

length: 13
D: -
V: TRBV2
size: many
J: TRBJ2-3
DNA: TGTGCCAGCAGTGAGAGGGATGTGGATACGCAGTATTTT
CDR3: CASSERDVDTQYF

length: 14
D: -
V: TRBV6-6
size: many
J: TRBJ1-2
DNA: TGTGCCAGCACCCCCACGGGGGGTGGCTATGGCTACACCTTC
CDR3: CASTPTGGGYGYTF

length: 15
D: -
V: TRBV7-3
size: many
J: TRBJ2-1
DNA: TGTGCCAGCAGTCTTACCACCTACTACCGAGGTGAGCAGTTCTTC
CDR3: CASSLTTYYRGEQFF

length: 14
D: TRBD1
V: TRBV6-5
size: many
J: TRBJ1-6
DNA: TGTGCCAGCAGTCCGGGACAGCTTAATTCACCCCTCCACTTT
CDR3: CASSPGQLNSPLHF

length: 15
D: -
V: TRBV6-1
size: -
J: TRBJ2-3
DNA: TGTGCCAGCAGTGTGGACTCCCCCAGCACAGATACGCAGTATTTT
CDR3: CASSVDSPSTDTQYF

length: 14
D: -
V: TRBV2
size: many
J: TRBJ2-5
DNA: TGTGCCAGCCAAGCGCGGGCCCTCCAAGAGACCCAGTACTTC
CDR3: CASQARALQETQYF

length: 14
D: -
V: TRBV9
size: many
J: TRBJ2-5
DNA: TGTGCCAGCAGCGCAACAGGGTTGGAAGAGACCCAGTACTTC
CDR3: CASSATGLEETQYF

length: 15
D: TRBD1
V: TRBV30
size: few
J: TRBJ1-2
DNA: TGTGCCTGGAGTGCAAGGGGGACAGGTGGATATGGCTACACCTTC
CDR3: CAWSARGTGGYGYTF

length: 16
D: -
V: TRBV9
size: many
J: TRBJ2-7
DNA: TGTGCCAGCAGCGCAGAAACAGGGCGCGAACTCTACGAGCAGTACTTC
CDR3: CASSAETGRELYEQYF

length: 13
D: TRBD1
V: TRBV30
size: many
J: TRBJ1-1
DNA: TGTGCCTGGACTAGTGACAGGGGGGCTGAAGCTTTCTTT
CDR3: CAWTSDRGAEAFF

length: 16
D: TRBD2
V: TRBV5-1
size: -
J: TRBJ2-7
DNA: TGCGCCAGCAGCTTTGCAACTAGCGGGACCCCCTACGAGCAGTACTTT
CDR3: CASSFATSGTPYEQYF

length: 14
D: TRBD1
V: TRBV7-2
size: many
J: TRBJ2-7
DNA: TGTGCCAGCAGCCCGGGGACAGGGAACTACGAGCAGTACTTC
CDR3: CASSPGTGNYEQYF

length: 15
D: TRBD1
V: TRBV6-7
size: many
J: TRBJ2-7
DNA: TGTGCCAGCAGTATTCCGGGACAGGGTACGTGGGAGCAGTACTTC
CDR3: CASSIPGQGTWEQYF

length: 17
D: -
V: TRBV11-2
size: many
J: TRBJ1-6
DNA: TGTGCCAGCAGCCAAATGGGGGGGACCTCCTATAATTCACCCCTCCACTTT
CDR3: CASSQMGGTSYNSPLHF

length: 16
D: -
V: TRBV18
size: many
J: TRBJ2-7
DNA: TGTGCCAGCTCACTCTCAGGCGCAGAGCCCGGCTACGAGCAGTACTTC
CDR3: CASSLSGAEPGYEQYF

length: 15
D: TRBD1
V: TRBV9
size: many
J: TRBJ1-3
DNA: TGTGCCAGCAGCGGGGACAGGGGGAGAGGAAACACCATATATTTT
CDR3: CASSGDRGRGNTIYF

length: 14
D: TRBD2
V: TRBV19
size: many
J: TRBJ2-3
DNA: TGTGCCAGTAGTATAGCGGGAGGGACAGATACGCAGTATTTT
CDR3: CASSIAGGTDTQYF

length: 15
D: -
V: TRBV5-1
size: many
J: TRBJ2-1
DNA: TGCGCCAGCAGCTTGTACGGGGGGCTGTTAAATGAGCAGTTCTTC
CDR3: CASSLYGGLLNEQFF